Below, one T cell receptor (beta chain) is given with its context. Its matching antigen is unknown. The data were taken from a study of CXCR3-negative and CXCR3-positive naive CD8 T cells. Study-wide findings and caveats: For CXCR3-positive naive cells, TRB CDR3s were more hydrophobic than those of CXCR3-negative naive cells. Both of the naive subsets showed about the same high diversity, but memory CD8+ cells had much less. CXCR3 expression dropped partially after cryopreservation, and most assays relied on fresh PBMCs.

The length of the CDR3 is 19 residues. The germline V gene has CDR1 MNHEY and CDR2 SVGAGI. UMI-labeled 5' RACE TRB cDNA libraries were prepared from the cells. TCRdb reanalyzed the 5' RACE reads, giving one entry per CDR3 protein sequence and no DNA. The table counts tens of thousands of distinct CDR3 sequences; roughly 0.64% lies in the top ten. The chain carries TRBV6-5 and TRBJ2-6; TCRdb reports TRBD1, a call that lacks DNA to check it against. The sequencing sample was made of naive CXCR3+ CD8+ T cells from blood. As for subset: CD45RO-CCR7+CD27+CD95- naive CD8+ T cells expressing CXCR3 (TNR3+). This clonotype originated in a human donor in good health. Some clones in this sample may be carry-over from other donors' samples. CDR3 residues: CASSYLGTGPTSGANVLTF.